Presented here are 27 T cell receptor beta chains from one specimen sequenced in a study of monozygotic twins with inflammatory bowel disease (dated by TCRdb to between 2018 and 2021). The library was built by means of 5' RACE. Sequencing relied on an Illumina HiSeq 2500. Following reprocessing of the reads by TCRdb, the data hold one row per CDR3 protein sequence and no DNA is available. This sample's records show over 110,000 distinct CDR3 sequences. The ten largest clones take up approximately 2.5% of the sample. What was sequenced was blood. The receptors here all came from a human donor with ulcerative colitis or Crohn's disease, or a healthy co-twin of an affected twin (not recorded which).

This chain joins TRBV28 and TRBJ1-2; no DNA is available, so the TRBD1 call from TCRdb remains unchecked. This CDR3 region has 13 residues. CDR1 and CDR2 from the germline V gene are MDHEN and SYDVKM. This chain's CDR3 is CASRQTGPYGYTF.

The chain uses TRBV29-1 and TRBJ2-1; the TRBD1 assignment by TCRdb is unverifiable without DNA. Germline CDR1 is SQVTM and CDR2 is ANQGSEA. This CDR3 has 12 amino acids. The chain's CDR3 is CSVFTGGNEQFF.

The chain couples TRBV18 to TRBJ2-3; absent DNA, TCRdb's TRBD1 call cannot be checked. This CDR3 has 16 amino acids. Germline-derived CDR1 and CDR2 are KGHSH and LQKENI. Here the CDR3 reads CASSPYPGSSTDTQYF. The variable domain in full, completed from reference TRBV18 and TRBJ2-3, reads NAGVMQNPRHLVRRRGQEARLRCSPMKGHSHVYWYRQLPEEGLKFMVYLQKENIIDESGMPKERFSAEFPKEGPSILRIQQVVRGDSAAYFCASSPYPGSSTDTQYFGPGTRLTVL.

V gene TRBV24-1 combines with J gene TRBJ2-3; TCRdb's D call, TRBD2, is unchecked because there is no DNA. The V gene's germline CDR1 is KGHDR and CDR2 SFDVKD. The CDR3 has 13 amino acids. CDR3 region: CATSDPSTDTQYF.

The chain links TRBV20-1 to TRBJ2-7; TCRdb's D call, TRBD1, is unchecked because there is no DNA. The CDR3 length is 12 residues. From germline, CDR1 is DFQATT and CDR2 SNEGSKA (reference sequence). This chain's CDR3 is CSAQIDSYEQYF.

The rearrangement links TRBV5-4 to TRBJ2-5; TCRdb's D gene call, TRBD1, goes unchecked for lack of DNA. The CDR3 totals 15 residues. The germline CDR1 and CDR2 sequences are SGHNT and YYREEE (reference sequence). The CDR3 is CASSLIGTGGETQYF.

The CDR3 reads CASSLALAGNTEAFF. The chain uses TRBV7-9 and TRBJ1-1. The CDR3 consists of 15 residues. Germline V gene lookup returns CDR1 SEHNR and CDR2 FQNEAQ (reference sequence).

The rearrangement joins TRBV25-1 to TRBJ2-3; TCRdb's D gene call, TRBD1, goes unchecked for lack of DNA. Germline CDR1 reads MGHDK; CDR2 reads SYGVNS. There are 16 residues in the CDR3. The CDR3 here is CASSDPGTGVADTQYF. Using reference TRBV25-1 and TRBJ2-3 for the parts outside the CDR3, the full variable domain is EADIYQTPRYLVIGTGKKITLECSQTMGHDKMYWYQQDPGMELHLIHYSYGVNSTEKGDLSSESTVSRIRTEHFPLTLESARPSHTSQYLCASSDPGTGVADTQYFGPGTRLTVL.

This rearrangement joins TRBV6-5 to TRBJ2-3. Germline-derived CDR1 and CDR2 are MNHEY and SVGAGI. There are 14 residues in the CDR3. CDR3 residues: CASSYSRNTDTQYF.

V and J are TRBV5-4 and TRBJ2-2; TCRdb designates TRBD1, a call that cannot be tested without DNA. The germline gives CDR1 SGHNT, CDR2 YYREEE (reference sequence). The CDR3 is 14 residues long. This CDR3 reads CASSDRQDTGELFF. The full variable domain, rest sourced from reference TRBV5-4 and TRBJ2-2, is ETGVTQSPTHLIKTRGQQVTLRCSSQSGHNTVSWYQQALGQGPQFIFQYYREEENGRGNFPPRFSGLQFPNYSSELNVNALELDDSALYLCASSDRQDTGELFFGEGSRLTVL.

The chain carries TRBV12-3 or TRBV12-4 and TRBJ1-2; TCRdb lists TRBD1, though no DNA is available to test this call. This CDR3 has 12 residues. CDR3 sequence: CASSPSGYGYTF.

V is TRBV4-1 and J is TRBJ2-7. The germline CDR1 and CDR2 sequences are MGHRA and YSYEKL. This CDR3 has 15 amino acids. CDR3: CASSQDTHETYEQYF.

This chain links TRBV5-1 with TRBJ1-1; the TRBD1 assignment by TCRdb is unverifiable without DNA. The CDR3 consists of 16 residues. Germline V gives CDR1 SGHRS, CDR2 YFSETQ. This CDR3 is CASSSAEQRAGTEAFF.

V and J are TRBV5-5 and TRBJ1-5; TCRdb indicates TRBD1, and absent DNA this call remains unverified. CDR1 SGHKS and CDR2 YYEKEE come from the germline V gene (reference sequence). This CDR3 spans 14 amino acids. The CDR3 loop is CASSSVGGGQPQHF.

The chain recombines TRBV20-1 with TRBJ2-5; checking the TCRdb D call of TRBD2 is not possible without DNA. The CDR3 totals 14 residues. The germline V gene has CDR1 DFQATT and CDR2 SNEGSKA (reference sequence). This CDR3 reads CSASSGGVRETQYF.

The gene calls are TRBV7-9 and TRBJ1-1; TCRdb's D call, TRBD1, is unchecked because there is no DNA. Germline CDR1 is SEHNR and CDR2 is FQNEAQ (reference sequence). The CDR3 consists of 13 residues. The CDR3 is CASGGQSNTEAFF.

The genes are TRBV4-1 and TRBJ1-1. CDR1 and CDR2 from the germline V gene are MGHRA and YSYEKL. The CDR3 length is 13 residues. The CDR3 reads CASSQDWNREAFF.

The V gene is TRBV7-2, the J gene TRBJ2-1; TCRdb reports TRBD2, a call that lacks DNA to check it against. The germline V gene encodes CDR1 SGHTA and CDR2 FQGNSA. This CDR3 is 16 amino acids long. This CDR3 reads CASSSRGGPTTDEQFF.

This CDR3 is CASSPLEGTGVADTQYF. V gene TRBV5-6 combines with J gene TRBJ2-3; TCRdb picks TRBD1, but there is no DNA to check that call. The CDR3 length is 17 residues. CDR1 and CDR2 from the germline V gene are SGHDT and YYEEEE.

The chain couples TRBV12-3 or TRBV12-4 to TRBJ1-3. The CDR3 is made up of 15 amino acids. CDR3 amino acids: CASSLFGTSGNTIYF.

CDR3 protein: CAWKSRTLTGELFF. J is TRBJ2-2 and V is TRBV30; TCRdb reports TRBD2, a call that lacks DNA to check it against. CDR3 length: 14 amino acids. Germline assignment: CDR1 GTSNPN and CDR2 SVGIG (reference sequence).

J is TRBJ2-1 and V is TRBV5-1; the D call of TRBD2 rests on TCRdb alone, since no DNA is present to check it. This CDR3 contains 18 residues. Germline V gene data show CDR1 as SGHRS and CDR2 as YFSETQ. The CDR3: CASSLHGIGTSGDNEQFF.

This chain connects TRBV3-1 to TRBJ2-2; without DNA, the TCRdb call of TRBD2 cannot be checked. The germline CDR1 and CDR2 sequences are LGHDT and YNNKEL (reference sequence). The CDR3 length is 15 residues. CDR3 in amino acids: CASSQPGLMTGELFF. Combining the CDR3 with reference TRBV3-1 and TRBJ2-2 gives the whole variable domain DTAVSQTPKYLVTQMGNDKSIKCEQNLGHDTMYWYKQDSKKFLKIMFSYNNKELIINETVPNRFSPKSPDKAHLNLHINSLELGDSAVYFCASSQPGLMTGELFFGEGSRLTVL.

The chain links TRBV5-5 to TRBJ1-6. The germline CDR1 and CDR2 sequences are SGHKS and YYEKEE (reference sequence). This CDR3 has 14 residues. CDR3 amino acids: CASSFGRDNSPLHF.

The V gene is TRBV12-3 or TRBV12-4, the J gene TRBJ2-7; as DNA is missing, the TRBD1 call by TCRdb cannot be tested. The CDR3 totals 11 residues. CDR3 sequence reads: CASSTYREQYF.

The gene calls are TRBV2 and TRBJ2-3; TCRdb gives TRBD2 as the D gene, but with no DNA this cannot be confirmed. The germline V gene has CDR1 SNHLY and CDR2 FYNNEI. The CDR3 is 15 amino acids. The CDR3 here is CASSDLARGTDTQYF. The entire variable domain, with the rest obtained from reference TRBV2 and TRBJ2-3, is as follows: EPEVTQTPSHQVTQMGQEVILRCVPISNHLYFYWYRQILGQKVEFLVSFYNNEISEKSEIFDDQFSVERPDGSNFTLKIRSTKLEDSAMYFCASSDLARGTDTQYFGPGTRLTVL.

The chain employs TRBV20-1 and TRBJ1-5; the D gene TCRdb calls, TRBD1, cannot be checked with no DNA. This CDR3 spans 17 amino acids. Per germline, CDR1 DFQATT and CDR2 SNEGSKA (reference sequence). The CDR3 loop is CSANKIQGGGSNQPQHF.